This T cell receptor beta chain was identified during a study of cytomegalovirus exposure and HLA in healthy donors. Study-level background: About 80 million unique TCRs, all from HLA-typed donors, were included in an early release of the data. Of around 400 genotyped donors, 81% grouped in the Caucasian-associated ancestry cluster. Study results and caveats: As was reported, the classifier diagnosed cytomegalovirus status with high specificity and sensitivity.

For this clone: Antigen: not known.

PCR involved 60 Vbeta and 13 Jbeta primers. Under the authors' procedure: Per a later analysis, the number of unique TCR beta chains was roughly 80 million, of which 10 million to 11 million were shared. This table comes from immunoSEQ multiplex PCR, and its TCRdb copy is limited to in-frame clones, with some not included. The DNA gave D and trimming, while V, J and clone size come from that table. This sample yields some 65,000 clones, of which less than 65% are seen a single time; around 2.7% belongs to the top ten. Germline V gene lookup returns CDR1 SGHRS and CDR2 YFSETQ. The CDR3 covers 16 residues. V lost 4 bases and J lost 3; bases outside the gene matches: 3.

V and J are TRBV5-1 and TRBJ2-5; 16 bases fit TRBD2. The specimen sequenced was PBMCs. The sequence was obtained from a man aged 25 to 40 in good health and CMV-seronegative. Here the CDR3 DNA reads TGCGCCAGCAGCCCGGGACTAGCGGGGGGGGAAGAGACCCAGTACTTC. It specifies CASSPGLAGGEETQYF.